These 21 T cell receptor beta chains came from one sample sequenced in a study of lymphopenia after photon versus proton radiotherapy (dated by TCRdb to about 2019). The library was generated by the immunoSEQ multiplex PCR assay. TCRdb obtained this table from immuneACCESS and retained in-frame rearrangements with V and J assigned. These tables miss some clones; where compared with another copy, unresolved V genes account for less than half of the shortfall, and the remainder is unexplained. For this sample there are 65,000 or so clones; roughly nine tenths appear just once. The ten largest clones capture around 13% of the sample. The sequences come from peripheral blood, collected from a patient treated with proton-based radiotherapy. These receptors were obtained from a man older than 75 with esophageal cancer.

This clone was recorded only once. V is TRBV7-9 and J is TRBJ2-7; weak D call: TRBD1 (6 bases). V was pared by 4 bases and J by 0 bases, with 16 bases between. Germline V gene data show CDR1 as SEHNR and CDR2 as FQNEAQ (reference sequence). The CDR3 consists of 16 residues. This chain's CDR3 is CASSSLTGLSSYEQYF. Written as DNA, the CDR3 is TGTGCCAGCAGCTCCTTGACAGGTCTAAGCTCCTACGAGCAGTACTTC.

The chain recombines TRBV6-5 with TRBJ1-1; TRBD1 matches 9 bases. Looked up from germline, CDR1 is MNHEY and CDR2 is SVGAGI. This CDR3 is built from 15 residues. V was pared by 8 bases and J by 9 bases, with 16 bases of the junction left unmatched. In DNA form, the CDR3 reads TGTGCCAGCGGGGACAGGGCGACTTCCGCCCTGAAAGCTTTCTTT. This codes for CASGDRATSALKAFF.

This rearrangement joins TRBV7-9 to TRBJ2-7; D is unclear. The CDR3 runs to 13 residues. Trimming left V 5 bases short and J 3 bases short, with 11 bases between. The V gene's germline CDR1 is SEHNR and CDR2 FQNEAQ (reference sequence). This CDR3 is CASSPRPSYEQYF. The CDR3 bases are TGTGCCAGCAGCCCCCGGCCTAGCTACGAGCAGTACTTC. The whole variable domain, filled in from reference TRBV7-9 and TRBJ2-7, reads DTGVSQNPRHKITKRGQNVTFRCDPISEHNRLYWYRQTLGQGPEFLTYFQNEAQLEKSRLLSDRFSAERPKGSFSTLEIQRTEQGDSAMYLCASSPRPSYEQYFGPGTRLTVT.

The CDR3 bases are TGCGCCAGCAGCTTGGGCGGGAGCACAGATACGCAGTATTTT. Translation gives CASSLGGSTDTQYF. This sequence joins TRBV5-1 and TRBJ2-3; possibly TRBD2 for D (5 bases). The CDR3 contains 14 residues. Trimming removed 0 bases at V and 0 bases at J, with 5 bases between. Per germline, CDR1 SGHRS and CDR2 YFSETQ. Full variable domain (outside the CDR3, taken from reference TRBV5-1 and TRBJ2-3): KAGVTQTPRYLIKTRGQQVTLSCSPISGHRSVSWYQQTPGQGLQFLFEYFSETQRNKGNFPGRFSGRQFSNSRSEMNVSTLELGDSALYLCASSLGGSTDTQYFGPGTRLTVL.

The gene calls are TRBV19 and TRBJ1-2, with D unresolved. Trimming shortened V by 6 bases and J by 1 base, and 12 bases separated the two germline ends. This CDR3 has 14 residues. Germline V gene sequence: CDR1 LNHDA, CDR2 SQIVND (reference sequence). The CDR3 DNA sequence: TGTGCCAGTAGCCCTACGACAAATAACTATGGCTACACCTTC. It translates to CASSPTTNNYGYTF.

CDR3: CASSSIALGNGEAFF. CDR3 in DNA: TGCGCCAGCAGCTCTATAGCATTGGGAAATGGTGAAGCTTTCTTT. The chain combines TRBV5-1 with TRBJ1-1; D is undetermined. This CDR3 is 15 amino acids long. V was clipped by 3 bases and J by 7 bases, with 19 bases between them. CDR1 is SGHRS and CDR2 is YFSETQ in the germline V gene.

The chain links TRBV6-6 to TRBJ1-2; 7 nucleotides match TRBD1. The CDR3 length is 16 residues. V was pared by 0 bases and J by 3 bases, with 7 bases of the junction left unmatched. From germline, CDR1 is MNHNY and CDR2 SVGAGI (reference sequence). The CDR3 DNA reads TGTGCCAGCAGTTACTCTACCCCGGGGACAGACTATGGCTACACCTTC. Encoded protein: CASSYSTPGTDYGYTF.

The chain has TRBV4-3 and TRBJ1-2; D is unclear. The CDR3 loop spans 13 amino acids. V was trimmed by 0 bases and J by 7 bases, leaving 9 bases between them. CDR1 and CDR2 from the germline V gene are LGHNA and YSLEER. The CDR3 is CASSQEGGFGYTF. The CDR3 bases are TGCGCCAGCAGCCAAGAGGGTGGCTTTGGCTACACCTTC.

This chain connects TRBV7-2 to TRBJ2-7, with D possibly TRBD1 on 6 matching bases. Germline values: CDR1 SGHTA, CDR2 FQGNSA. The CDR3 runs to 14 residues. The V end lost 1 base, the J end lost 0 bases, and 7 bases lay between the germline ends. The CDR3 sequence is CASSLGRGSYEQYF. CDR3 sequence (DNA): TGTGCCAGCAGCTTAGGCAGGGGCTCCTACGAGCAGTACTTC. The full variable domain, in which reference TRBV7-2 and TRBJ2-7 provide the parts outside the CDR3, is GAGVSQSPSNKVTEKGKDVELRCDPISGHTALYWYRQSLGQGLEFLIYFQGNSAPDKSGLPSDRFSAERTGGSVSTLTIQRTQQEDSAVYLCASSLGRGSYEQYFGPGTRLTVT.

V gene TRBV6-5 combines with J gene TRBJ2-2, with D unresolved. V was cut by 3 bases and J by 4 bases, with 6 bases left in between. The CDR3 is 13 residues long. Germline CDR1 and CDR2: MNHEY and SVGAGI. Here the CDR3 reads CASSYELTGELFF. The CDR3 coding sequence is TGTGCCAGCAGTTATGAACTCACCGGGGAGCTGTTTTTT.

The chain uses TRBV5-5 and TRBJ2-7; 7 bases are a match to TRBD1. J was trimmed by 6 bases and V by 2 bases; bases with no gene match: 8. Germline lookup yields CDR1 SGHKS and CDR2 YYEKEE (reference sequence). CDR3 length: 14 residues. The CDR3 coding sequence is TGTGCCAGCAGCTTTGGACAGGTTGCCTCCGAGCAGTACTTC. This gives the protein CASSFGQVASEQYF. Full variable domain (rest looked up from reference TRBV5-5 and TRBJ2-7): DAGVTQSPTHLIKTRGQQVTLRCSPISGHKSVSWYQQVLGQGPQFIFQYYEKEERGRGNFPDRFSARQFPNYSSELNVNALLLGDSALYLCASSFGQVASEQYFGPGTRLTVT.

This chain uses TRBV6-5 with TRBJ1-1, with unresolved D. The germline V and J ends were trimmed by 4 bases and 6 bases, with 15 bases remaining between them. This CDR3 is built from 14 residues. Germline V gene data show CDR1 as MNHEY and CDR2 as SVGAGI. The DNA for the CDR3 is TGTGCCAGCAGTTCAAGCCCCCGGAGAGCTGAAGCTTTCTTT. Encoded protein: CASSSSPRRAEAFF.

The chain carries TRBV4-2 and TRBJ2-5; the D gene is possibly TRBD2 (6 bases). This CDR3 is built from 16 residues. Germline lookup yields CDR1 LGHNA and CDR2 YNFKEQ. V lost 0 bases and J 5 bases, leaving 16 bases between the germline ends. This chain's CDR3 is CASSQDRRDGRETQYF. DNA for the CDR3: TGTGCCAGCAGCCAAGATCGGCGGGACGGCCGGGAGACCCAGTACTTC.

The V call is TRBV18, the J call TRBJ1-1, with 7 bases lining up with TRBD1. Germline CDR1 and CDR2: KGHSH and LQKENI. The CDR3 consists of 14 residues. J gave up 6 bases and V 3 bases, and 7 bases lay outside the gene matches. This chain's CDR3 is CASSPRGTDAEAFF. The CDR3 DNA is TGTGCCAGCTCACCGAGAGGGACAGACGCTGAAGCTTTCTTT.

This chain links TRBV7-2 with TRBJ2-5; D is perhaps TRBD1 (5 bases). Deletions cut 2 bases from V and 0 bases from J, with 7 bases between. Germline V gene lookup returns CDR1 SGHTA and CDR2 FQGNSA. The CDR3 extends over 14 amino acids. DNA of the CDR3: TGTGCCAGCAGCTTACAGGGCAACCAAGAGACCCAGTACTTC. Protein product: CASSLQGNQETQYF.

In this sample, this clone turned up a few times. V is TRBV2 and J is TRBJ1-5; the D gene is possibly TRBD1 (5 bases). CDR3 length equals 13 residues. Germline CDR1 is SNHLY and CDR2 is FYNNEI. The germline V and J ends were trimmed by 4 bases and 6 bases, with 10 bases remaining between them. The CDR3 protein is CASSVGGTQPQHF. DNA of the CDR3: TGTGCCAGCAGTGTGGGGGGGACTCAGCCCCAGCATTTT.

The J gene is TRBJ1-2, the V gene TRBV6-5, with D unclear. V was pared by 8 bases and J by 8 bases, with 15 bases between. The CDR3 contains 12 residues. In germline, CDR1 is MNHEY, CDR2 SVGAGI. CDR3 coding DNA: TGTGCCAGCGCGCCAACCTTAGGGGGCTACACCTTC. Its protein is CASAPTLGGYTF.

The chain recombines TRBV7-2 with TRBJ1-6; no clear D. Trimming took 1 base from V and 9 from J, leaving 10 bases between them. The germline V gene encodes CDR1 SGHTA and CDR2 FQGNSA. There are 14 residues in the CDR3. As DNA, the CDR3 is TGTGCCAGCAGCTTAGAATCATCGGTTTCACCCCTCCACTTT. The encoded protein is CASSLESSVSPLHF.

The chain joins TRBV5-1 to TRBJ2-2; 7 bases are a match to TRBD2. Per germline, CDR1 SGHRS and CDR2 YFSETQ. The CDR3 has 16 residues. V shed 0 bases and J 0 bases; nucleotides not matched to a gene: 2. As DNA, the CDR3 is TGCGCCAGCAGCTTGGCTAGCGGAGCGAACACCGGGGAGCTGTTTTTT. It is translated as CASSLASGANTGELFF.

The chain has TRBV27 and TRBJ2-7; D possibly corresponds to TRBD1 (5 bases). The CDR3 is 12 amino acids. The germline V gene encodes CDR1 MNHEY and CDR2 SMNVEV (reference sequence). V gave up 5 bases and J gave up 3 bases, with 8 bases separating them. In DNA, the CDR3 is TGTGCCAGCAGTATTAGGGGCTACGAGCAGTACTTC. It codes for CASSIRGYEQYF.

The CDR3 protein is CAWSVLSTGYTF. The CDR3 coding sequence is TGTGCCTGGAGTGTACTCAGTACAGGCTACACCTTC. The chain employs TRBV30 and TRBJ1-2, with D uncertain. V gave up 0 bases and J gave up 8 bases, with 10 bases separating them. In germline, CDR1 is GTSNPN, CDR2 SVGIG (reference sequence). The CDR3 is 12 residues long.